This T cell receptor (beta chain) was recorded in a study of cytomegalovirus exposure and HLA in healthy donors. As for this clone: The antigen is unknown.

Assay: immunoSEQ multiplex PCR; the TCRdb copy retains only in-frame clones and omits some. The sample carries about 89,000 clones, 84% recorded once. Study-wide findings and caveats: Most TCR sequences proved rare, with some public TCRs found in many donors. Cytomegalovirus-associated TCR beta chains were listed, numbering approximately 150. In vitro checks showed that three CMV-associated chains really do target CMV antigens.

V was cut by 3 bases and J by 5 bases, with 19 bases left in between. The CDR3 sequence is 16 residues long. Germline V lookup: CDR1 SEHNR, CDR2 FQNEAQ (reference sequence). Specimen: PBMCs. J is TRBJ1-2 and V is TRBV7-9; D is uncertain. The receptor comes from a woman between 18 and 30 years old in good health and CMV-seropositive. CDR3 sequence reads: CASSFAAGSDSYGYTF. The CDR3 coding sequence is TGTGCCAGCAGCTTCGCTGCCGGGTCAGACTCTTATGGCTACACCTTC.